A selection of T cell receptor beta chains follows, all from one sample in a study of cytomegalovirus exposure and HLA in healthy donors. Assay: immunoSEQ multiplex PCR; the TCRdb copy retains only in-frame clones and omits some. The sample lists fewer than 110,000 clones, 60% to 75% occurring once. The sequenced material came from PBMCs. The receptors come from a man between 25 and 39 years old in good health and CMV-seronegative. Each CDR3 is given without its conserved first and last residue.

j_gene,v_gene,CDR3aa
TRBJ2-3,TRBV30,ACPGQLVDTQY
TRBJ2-7,TRBV25-1,ASSEVSSGSYEQY
TRBJ2-7,TRBV13,ASSLLRDTFYEQY
TRBJ2-1,TRBV10-3,AIRGTSGDNEQF
TRBJ2-3,TRBV7-3,ASSPEVADTQY
TRBJ2-1,TRBV19,ASSRTSGGYNEQF
TRBJ1-5,TRBV15,ATKGQGDGNQPQH
TRBJ1-1,TRBV7-2,ASSLALNSGTEAF
TRBJ2-3,TRBV2,ASSPTRGPTDTQY
TRBJ2-5,TRBV5-1,ASSLAGTGGRETQY